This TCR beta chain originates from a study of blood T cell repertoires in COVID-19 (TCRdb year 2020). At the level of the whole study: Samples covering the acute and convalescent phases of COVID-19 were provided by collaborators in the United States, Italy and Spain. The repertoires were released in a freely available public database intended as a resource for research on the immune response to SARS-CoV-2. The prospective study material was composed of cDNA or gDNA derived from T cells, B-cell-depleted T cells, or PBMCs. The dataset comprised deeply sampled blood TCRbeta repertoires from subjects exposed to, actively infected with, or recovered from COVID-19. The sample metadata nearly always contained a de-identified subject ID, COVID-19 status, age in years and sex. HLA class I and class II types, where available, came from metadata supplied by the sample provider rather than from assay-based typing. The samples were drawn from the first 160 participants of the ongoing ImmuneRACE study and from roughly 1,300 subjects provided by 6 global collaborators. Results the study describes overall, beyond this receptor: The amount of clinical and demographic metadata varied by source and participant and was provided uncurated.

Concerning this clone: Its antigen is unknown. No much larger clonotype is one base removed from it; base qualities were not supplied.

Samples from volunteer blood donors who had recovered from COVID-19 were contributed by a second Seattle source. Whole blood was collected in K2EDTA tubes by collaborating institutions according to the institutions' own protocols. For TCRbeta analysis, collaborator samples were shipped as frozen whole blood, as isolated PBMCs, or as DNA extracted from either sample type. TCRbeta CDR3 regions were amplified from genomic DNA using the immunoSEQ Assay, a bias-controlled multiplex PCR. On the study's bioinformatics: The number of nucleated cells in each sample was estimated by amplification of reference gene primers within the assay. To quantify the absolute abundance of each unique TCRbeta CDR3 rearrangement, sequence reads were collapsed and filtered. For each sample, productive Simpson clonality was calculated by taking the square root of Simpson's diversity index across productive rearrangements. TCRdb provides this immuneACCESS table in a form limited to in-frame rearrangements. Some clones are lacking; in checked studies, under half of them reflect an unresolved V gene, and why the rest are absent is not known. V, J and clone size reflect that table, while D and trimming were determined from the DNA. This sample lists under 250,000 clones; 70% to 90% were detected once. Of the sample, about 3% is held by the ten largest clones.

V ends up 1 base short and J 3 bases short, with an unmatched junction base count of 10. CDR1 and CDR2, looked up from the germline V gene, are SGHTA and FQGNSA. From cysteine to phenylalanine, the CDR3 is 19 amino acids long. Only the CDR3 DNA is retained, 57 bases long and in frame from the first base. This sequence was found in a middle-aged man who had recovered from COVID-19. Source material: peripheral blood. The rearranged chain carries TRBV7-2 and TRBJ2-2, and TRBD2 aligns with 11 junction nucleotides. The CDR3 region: CASSLGLAGGYWDTGELFF. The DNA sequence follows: TGTGCCAGCAGCTTAGGCCTAGCGGGAGGATATTGGGACACCGGGGAGCTGTTTTTT.